The 16 T cell receptor beta chains given below trace back to one sample, sequenced in a study of radiotherapy plus CTLA-4 blockade in lung cancer. Libraries were prepared by immunoSEQ multiplex PCR; TCRdb keeps only in-frame clonotypes and omits some of them. This table has tens of thousands of clones, 55% to 75% appearing once. The sequenced sample was peripheral blood, obtained from a patient treated with radiotherapy plus ipilimumab. Every receptor here comes from a human donor with non-small cell lung cancer who had stable disease on radiotherapy plus ipilimumab.

The chain employs TRBV2 and TRBJ2-5, with D perhaps matching TRBD1 (5 bases). V was clipped by 7 bases and J by 13 bases, with 13 bases between them. The CDR3 is 10 amino acids. Germline V gene data show CDR1 as SNHLY and CDR2 as FYNNEI. The CDR3 bases are TGTGCCAGCATCAAAGGGGCCCCGTACTTC. The encoded protein is CASIKGAPYF. Based on the CDR3 plus reference TRBV2 and TRBJ2-5, the full variable domain is EPEVTQTPSHQVTQMGQEVILRCVPISNHLYFYWYRQILGQKVEFLVSFYNNEISEKSEIFDDQFSVERPDGSNFTLKIRSTKLEDSAMYFCASIKGAPYFGPGTRLLVL.

The chain has TRBV5-6 and TRBJ1-2; maybe TRBD1 (6 bases). V lost 0 bases, J lost 4 bases, and 10 bases lay in between. From germline, CDR1 is SGHDT and CDR2 YYEEEE. The CDR3 is 14 residues long. Here the CDR3 reads CASSLVGQFYGYTF. The CDR3 DNA reads as TGTGCCAGCAGCTTGGTCGGACAGTTCTATGGCTACACCTTC.

The chain employs TRBV19 and TRBJ2-3; D might be TRBD1 (5 bases). CDR3 size: 14 residues. V was pared by 4 bases and J by 4 bases, with 12 bases between. The germline V gene encodes CDR1 LNHDA and CDR2 SQIVND (reference sequence). DNA for the CDR3: TGTGCCAGTAGTAAGGCAGGGTTGGCAGATACGCAGTATTTT. Its protein is CASSKAGLADTQYF.

The gene calls are TRBV5-5 and TRBJ1-1; TRBD1 agrees at 10 bases. The CDR3 runs to 14 residues. Germline V lookup: CDR1 SGHKS, CDR2 YYEKEE (reference sequence). Unmatched junction bases numbered 7, after V lost 4 bases and J lost 7 bases. In DNA, the CDR3 is TGTGCCAGCAGCCCCGGGACAGGGGAGGGTGAAGCTTTCTTT. Its translation is CASSPGTGEGEAFF.

The J gene is TRBJ2-7, the V gene TRBV11-2; no clear D gene. V shed 2 bases and J shed 0 bases, with 8 bases lying between them. This CDR3 has 14 residues. CDR1 and CDR2 (germline): SGHAT, FQNNGV. CDR3 DNA: TGTGCCAGCAGCTTAAGTCCCAGCTCCTACGAGCAGTACTTC. Protein product: CASSLSPSSYEQYF.

This clone has a handful of counts. J is TRBJ2-7 and V is TRBV11-3; the match to TRBD1 covers 7 bases. CDR3 length: 14 amino acids. J was trimmed by 6 bases and V by 1 base; bases with no gene match: 6. Per germline, CDR1 SGHNT and CDR2 YENEEA. CDR3 sequence reads: CASSLAYRGSEQYF. The CDR3 DNA reads TGTGCCAGCAGCTTAGCTTACAGGGGAAGCGAGCAGTACTTC.

The chain employs TRBV19 and TRBJ2-7, with D tentatively TRBD1 (5 bases). The CDR3 runs to 13 residues. Germline lookup yields CDR1 LNHDA and CDR2 SQIVND (reference sequence). V dropped 3 bases and J dropped 7 bases, with 13 bases sitting between them. The CDR3 region is CASSISGWREQYF. Here the CDR3 DNA reads TGTGCCAGTAGTATCTCAGGGTGGCGGGAGCAGTACTTC. The complete variable domain, with remaining parts taken from reference TRBV19 and TRBJ2-7, reads DGGITQSPKYLFRKEGQNVTLSCEQNLNHDAMYWYRQDPGQGLRLIYYSQIVNDFQKGDIAEGYSVSREKKESFPLTVTSAQKNPTAFYLCASSISGWREQYFGPGTRLTVT.

The V call is TRBV7-9, the J call TRBJ2-3, with TRBD1 matching over 7 bases. The CDR3 extends over 16 amino acids. Germline CDR1 SEHNR, CDR2 FQNEAQ (reference sequence). Losses at the gene ends were 1 base for V and 2 bases for J; bases not matched to a gene: 6. CDR3 in amino acids: CASSLGGQGVTDTQYF. Here the CDR3 DNA reads TGTGCCAGCAGCTTAGGGGGGCAGGGGGTCACAGATACGCAGTATTTT.

V gene TRBV7-6 combines with J gene TRBJ2-5; 9 bases fit TRBD2. The trim removed 1 base at V and 5 bases at J, leaving 8 bases unmatched. CDR1 SGHVS and CDR2 FNYEAQ come from the germline V gene. CDR3 size: 16 residues. The DNA of the CDR3 is TGTGCCAGCAGCTTAGGGTTAGCGGGGGCCGGGGAGACCCAGTACTTC. Protein sequence: CASSLGLAGAGETQYF. Full variable domain (outside the CDR3, taken from reference TRBV7-6 and TRBJ2-5): GAGVSQSPRYKVTKRGQDVALRCDPISGHVSLYWYRQALGQGPEFLTYFNYEAQQDKSGLPNDRFSAERPEGSISTLTIQRTEQRDSAMYRCASSLGLAGAGETQYFGPGTRLLVL.

This clone appeared many times. The junction shows a germline mismatch at one end, possibly a read error. The chain employs TRBV6-1 and TRBJ1-2; 7 positions match TRBD1. The CDR3 consists of 12 residues. Germline-derived CDR1 and CDR2 are MNHNS and SASEGT. The CDR3 protein is CAISEGQDGYTF. In DNA, the CDR3 is TGTGCCATCAGTGAAGGACAGGATGGCTACACCTTC.

Regarding this clone: The junction does not match germline at one end; this may be a read error. The rearrangement joins TRBV27 to TRBJ1-2; D possibly corresponds to TRBD1 (6 bases). The CDR3 has 15 amino acids. CDR1 is MNHEY and CDR2 is SMNVEV in the germline V gene (reference sequence). In DNA form, the CDR3 reads TGTGCCAGCAGTTTAGGGGGCCAGGGAACTAATGGCTGCACCTTC. Translation gives CASSLGGQGTNGCTF.

This chain links TRBV7-9 with TRBJ1-2; 9 bases match TRBD1. The CDR3 extends over 14 amino acids. Germline V gene data show CDR1 as SEHNR and CDR2 as FQNEAQ (reference sequence). The trim removed 4 bases at V and 5 bases at J, leaving 5 bases unmatched. CDR3 DNA sequence: TGTGCCAGCAGCTCGGGACAGGGTCCGTATGGCTACACCTTC. This codes for CASSSGQGPYGYTF.

This clone has a handful of counts. The chain recombines TRBV5-1 with TRBJ1-1, with TRBD1 identical over 8 bases. V gave up 6 bases and J gave up 3 bases; unmatched junction bases: 4. Germline CDR1 and CDR2: SGHRS and YFSETQ. CDR3 length: 13 residues. CDR3 coding DNA: TGCGCCAGCAAATTGACAGGGGACACTGAAGCTTTCTTT. The encoded protein is CASKLTGDTEAFF.

The DNA for the CDR3 is TGCGCCAGCAGCTTGGAGGGGAATCGCAATCAGCCCCAGCATTTT. Translated, it gives CASSLEGNRNQPQHF. The chain recombines TRBV5-1 with TRBJ1-5, with D possibly matching TRBD1 (5 bases). The CDR3 extends over 15 amino acids. Germline V gives CDR1 SGHRS, CDR2 YFSETQ. Between the trimmed V and J ends, which lost 0 bases and 2 bases, there was a span of 9 bases.

The chain joins TRBV7-9 to TRBJ1-1, with 8 nucleotides matching TRBD1. The CDR3 covers 13 residues. Germline lookup yields CDR1 SEHNR and CDR2 FQNEAQ (reference sequence). The junction had 6 bases not matched to a gene; V was cut back by 5 bases and J by 7 bases. The DNA of the CDR3 is TGTGCCAGCAGCACCCGACAGGGGTATGAAGCTTTCTTT. It yields the protein CASSTRQGYEAFF.

The chain combines TRBV5-1 with TRBJ2-7, with D perhaps TRBD2 (6 bases). CDR1 is SGHRS and CDR2 is YFSETQ in the germline V gene. CDR3 length equals 16 residues. Trimming left V 0 bases short and J 1 base short, with 14 bases between. The CDR3 coding sequence is TGCGCCAGCAGCTTGGTAGGAGGGATGGGTTCCTACGAGCAGTACTTC. Amino acids: CASSLVGGMGSYEQYF. Filled out from reference TRBV5-1 and TRBJ2-7, the complete variable domain reads KAGVTQTPRYLIKTRGQQVTLSCSPISGHRSVSWYQQTPGQGLQFLFEYFSETQRNKGNFPGRFSGRQFSNSRSEMNVSTLELGDSALYLCASSLVGGMGSYEQYFGPGTRLTVT.